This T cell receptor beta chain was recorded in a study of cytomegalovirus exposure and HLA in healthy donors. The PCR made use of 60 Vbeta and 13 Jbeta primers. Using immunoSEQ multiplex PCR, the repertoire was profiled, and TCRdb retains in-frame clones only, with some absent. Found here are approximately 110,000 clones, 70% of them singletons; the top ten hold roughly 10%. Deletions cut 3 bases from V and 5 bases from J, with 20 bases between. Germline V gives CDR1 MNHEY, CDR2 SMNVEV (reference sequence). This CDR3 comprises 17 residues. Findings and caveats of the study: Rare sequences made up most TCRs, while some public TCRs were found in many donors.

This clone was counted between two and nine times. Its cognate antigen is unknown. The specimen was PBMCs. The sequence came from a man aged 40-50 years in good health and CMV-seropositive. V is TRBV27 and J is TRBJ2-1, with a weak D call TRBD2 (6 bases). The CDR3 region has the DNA TGTGCCAGCAGTTTCGGTCGGGAGCGACCCTACGACAATGAGCAGTTCTTC. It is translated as CASSFGRERPYDNEQFF.